One sample yielded the 29 T cell receptor beta chains listed below, sequenced in a study of control samples from healthy donors and cancer patients. This table comes from immunoSEQ multiplex PCR, and its TCRdb copy is limited to in-frame clones, with some not included. The data show under 150,000 clones, over 90% seen once. Sequenced material: blood. The receptors come from a man aged 25-45 years in good health.

This clone is a singleton in its sample. CDR3 sequence: CATSPRDRADPEAFF. The CDR3 DNA follows: TGTGCCACCAGCCCCAGGGACAGGGCGGACCCTGAAGCTTTCTTT. The rearrangement joins TRBV15 to TRBJ1-1, with 9 positions matching TRBD1. CDR1 is LNHNV and CDR2 is YYDKDF in the germline V gene (reference sequence). The trim removed 5 bases at V and 6 bases at J, leaving 10 bases unmatched. The CDR3 is made up of 15 amino acids.

The chain has TRBV28 and TRBJ1-4; D may be TRBD1 (5 bases). The CDR3 has 14 residues. V was clipped by 5 bases and J by 8 bases, with 15 bases between them. The germline V gene encodes CDR1 MDHEN and CDR2 SYDVKM. The CDR3 nucleotides are TGTGCCAGCAGTCCCGGACAAGAGGAGGAAAAACTGTTTTTT. Translated, it gives CASSPGQEEEKLFF. Combining the CDR3 with reference TRBV28 and TRBJ1-4 gives the whole variable domain DVKVTQSSRYLVKRTGEKVFLECVQDMDHENMFWYRQDPGLGLRLIYFSYDVKMKEKGDIPEGYSVSREKKERFSLILESASTNQTSMYLCASSPGQEEEKLFFGSGTQLSVL.

The chain employs TRBV13 and TRBJ2-2; 8 bases align to TRBD2. The CDR3 length is 17 residues. Germline loops: CDR1 PRHDT, CDR2 FYEKMQ (reference sequence). J gave up 4 bases and V 5 bases, and 12 bases lay outside the gene matches. In DNA, the CDR3 is TGTGCCAGCAGCCCCGGGGCGGGCGGGGGGCTCACCGGGGAGCTGTTTTTT. Residues: CASSPGAGGGLTGELFF.

The rearrangement links TRBV20-1 to TRBJ1-5; D ambiguous. Trimming shortened V by 3 bases and J by 0 bases, and 12 bases separated the two germline ends. The length of the CDR3 is 15 residues. Germline values: CDR1 DFQATT, CDR2 SNEGSKA (reference sequence). Written as DNA, the CDR3 is TGCAGTGCTAGTGTTGGCGGGTTTAGCAATCAGCCCCAGCATTTT. It is translated as CSASVGGFSNQPQHF.

This clone showed up just a few times. The V gene is TRBV2, the J gene TRBJ1-1; D is ambiguous. The germline gives CDR1 SNHLY, CDR2 FYNNEI. Trimming removed 7 bases at V and 2 bases at J, with 8 bases between. The CDR3 contains 12 residues. CDR3 DNA: TGTGCCAGCATTCTGAAAAACACTGAAGCTTTCTTT. Encoded protein: CASILKNTEAFF.

The chain carries TRBV18 and TRBJ2-2; TRBD2 matches 9 bases. The CDR3 totals 16 residues. The V gene's germline CDR1 is KGHSH and CDR2 LQKENI. V lost 4 bases and J lost 1; bases outside the gene matches: 4. The CDR3 spells CASSRLAAKNTGELFF. CDR3 in DNA: TGTGCCAGCTCACGACTAGCGGCGAAGAACACCGGGGAGCTGTTTTTT.

The chain uses TRBV7-9 and TRBJ2-7, with TRBD1 matching 10 bases. V lost 5 bases to trimming and J lost 2 bases; unmatched junction nucleotides: 6. Germline loops: CDR1 SEHNR, CDR2 FQNEAQ (reference sequence). The length of the CDR3 is 15 residues. In DNA, the CDR3 is TGTGCCAGCAGCCCAGGGACAGGGGCCACCTACGAGCAGTACTTC. Translating gives CASSPGTGATYEQYF. The whole variable domain, remainder taken from reference TRBV7-9 and TRBJ2-7, is DTGVSQNPRHKITKRGQNVTFRCDPISEHNRLYWYRQTLGQGPEFLTYFQNEAQLEKSRLLSDRFSAERPKGSFSTLEIQRTEQGDSAMYLCASSPGTGATYEQYFGPGTRLTVT.

The chain combines TRBV7-8 with TRBJ1-3; no firm D call. Trimming stripped 2 bases from V and 0 bases from J, with 11 bases between. The CDR3 is 16 residues long. Looked up from germline, CDR1 is SGHVS and CDR2 is FQNEAQ. CDR3 sequence (DNA): TGTGCCAGCAGCTTAAGTTCCTCCTACTCTGGAAACACCATATATTTT. It translates to CASSLSSSYSGNTIYF.

The J gene is TRBJ2-1, the V gene TRBV10-3; TRBD2 matches at 13 bases. Germline V lookup: CDR1 ENHRY, CDR2 SYGVKD. V shed 4 bases, J shed 0 bases, and the junction held 12 bases outside the gene matches. CDR3 length: 20 residues. CDR3 bases: TGTGCCATCAGTGGGTCGACTAGCGGGGGGCCAATGAGCTCCTACAATGAGCAGTTCTTC. This codes for CAISGSTSGGPMSSYNEQFF.

This sequence joins TRBV5-1 and TRBJ1-6; no clear D gene. V dropped 0 bases and J dropped 7 bases, with 14 bases sitting between them. CDR1 is SGHRS and CDR2 is YFSETQ in the germline V gene. This CDR3 comprises 16 residues. The CDR3 bases are TGCGCCAGCAGCTTGGAACGCCAGCTCTTCAATTCACCCCTCCACTTT. Its translation: CASSLERQLFNSPLHF.

V usage is TRBV10-2 and J usage is TRBJ1-6; 11 bases are a match to TRBD1. The germline V gene encodes CDR1 WSHSY and CDR2 SAAADI. The CDR3 is made up of 17 amino acids. Losses at the gene ends were 4 bases for V and 7 bases for J; bases not matched to a gene: 9. The CDR3 spells CASSGTGGSGNNSPLHF. The CDR3 DNA reads TGCGCCAGCAGTGGGACAGGGGGCTCGGGGAACAATTCACCCCTCCACTTT.

The rearrangement joins TRBV5-1 to TRBJ2-3, with D perhaps TRBD1 or TRBD2 (5 bases each). Germline V gene lookup returns CDR1 SGHRS and CDR2 YFSETQ. Trimming stripped 0 bases from V and 2 bases from J, with 13 bases between. The CDR3 contains 16 residues. Here the CDR3 DNA reads TGCGCCAGCAGCTTGGAATCCGGGGCCGTCACAGATACGCAGTATTTT. Residues: CASSLESGAVTDTQYF.

V gene TRBV9 combines with J gene TRBJ2-1; D is perhaps TRBD2 (7 bases). The CDR3 extends over 15 amino acids. The V gene lost 4 bases and the J gene lost 7 bases, with 18 bases spanning the gap. The germline CDR1 and CDR2 sequences are SGDLS and YYNGEE. The CDR3 sequence is CASSLVGGPLNEQFF. The CDR3 DNA sequence: TGTGCCAGCAGCCTTGTGGGGGGGCCCCTGAATGAGCAGTTCTTC. The full variable domain, in which reference TRBV9 and TRBJ2-1 provide the parts outside the CDR3, is DSGVTQTPKHLITATGQRVTLRCSPRSGDLSVYWYQQSLDQGLQFLIQYYNGEERAKGNILERFSAQQFPDLHSELNLSSLELGDSALYFCASSLVGGPLNEQFFGPGTRLTVL.

This clone is a singleton in its sample. The chain recombines TRBV11-2 with TRBJ2-7, with 8 bases fitting TRBD1. Germline CDR1 is SGHAT and CDR2 is FQNNGV. V was clipped by 1 base and J by 4 bases; unmatched bases: 3. This CDR3 is built from 14 residues. CDR3 region: CASSLARGQYEQYF. The CDR3 DNA follows: TGTGCCAGCAGCTTAGCCAGGGGGCAGTACGAGCAGTACTTC.

This chain connects TRBV7-2 to TRBJ1-2, with D perhaps matching TRBD1 (5 bases). The germline V and J ends were trimmed by 3 bases and 4 bases, with 12 bases remaining between them. The CDR3 has 14 amino acids. Germline V gives CDR1 SGHTA, CDR2 FQGNSA. DNA for the CDR3: TGTGCCAGCAGCTTGGGGGACCGCCTCTATGGCTACACCTTC. This sequence encodes CASSLGDRLYGYTF.

This chain connects TRBV27 to TRBJ1-1; D is unresolved. This CDR3 is 16 amino acids long. The V gene's germline CDR1 is MNHEY and CDR2 SMNVEV (reference sequence). Trimming left V 6 bases short and J 0 bases short, with 17 bases between. The CDR3 here is CASSPLGRIMNTEAFF. DNA of the CDR3: TGTGCCAGCAGCCCACTCGGACGGATTATGAACACTGAAGCTTTCTTT.

The chain uses TRBV25-1 and TRBJ1-2; D is possibly TRBD1 (5 bases). The germline CDR1 and CDR2 sequences are MGHDK and SYGVNS. The CDR3 loop spans 14 amino acids. Between the trimmed V and J ends, which lost 7 bases and 4 bases, there was a span of 16 bases. This chain's CDR3 is CASTLDTDLYGYTF. The CDR3 DNA reads as TGTGCCAGCACCCTGGACACCGACCTCTATGGCTACACCTTC.

The chain links TRBV5-1 to TRBJ1-2; D is undetermined. Germline CDR1 SGHRS, CDR2 YFSETQ. The CDR3 spans 14 residues. V lost 0 bases and J lost 8, with 14 bases in between. The CDR3 reads CASSLGASGRGYTF. CDR3 sequence (DNA): TGCGCCAGCAGCTTGGGAGCGTCGGGGAGGGGCTACACCTTC.

This chain uses TRBV7-2 with TRBJ2-5, with TRBD2 matching over 10 bases. The CDR3 runs 18 residues. Trimming at V came to 5 bases and at J to 7 bases, leaving 19 bases not matched to a gene. Germline assignment: CDR1 SGHTA and CDR2 FQGNSA. In nucleotides, the CDR3 is TGTGCCAGCAGCGAATCCCCGGGGAGCGGGGGGGGCCGAGGGACCCAGTACTTC. Amino acid sequence: CASSESPGSGGGRGTQYF.

The chain uses TRBV30 and TRBJ1-2; 12 bases line up with TRBD1. The CDR3 covers 15 residues. After removal of 3 bases from V and 4 bases from J, the junction contained 6 bases not matched to a gene. Germline-derived CDR1 and CDR2 are GTSNPN and SVGIG (reference sequence). The CDR3 DNA sequence: TGTGCCTGGAGCGGGACAGGGGGCCCTAGCTATGGCTACACCTTC. Protein sequence: CAWSGTGGPSYGYTF.

This clone was seen a handful of times. This chain links TRBV28 with TRBJ2-2; D is unclear. CDR3 length equals 14 residues. The germline CDR1 and CDR2 sequences are MDHEN and SYDVKM. The V and J ends lost 5 bases and 8 bases respectively, with 15 bases between them. The CDR3 loop is CASSPTQDRGELFF. As DNA, the CDR3 is TGTGCCAGCAGTCCCACCCAAGACCGGGGGGAGCTGTTTTTT.

The chain is built from TRBV5-5 and TRBJ1-2; 7 nucleotides match TRBD1. Germline V gene lookup returns CDR1 SGHKS and CDR2 YYEKEE (reference sequence). The CDR3 extends over 17 amino acids. V lost 1 base and J lost 6; bases outside the gene matches: 15. CDR3 in DNA: TGTGCCAGCAGCTTGAGAGTTACAGGGGTACAGAGGAATGGCTACACCTTC. It translates to CASSLRVTGVQRNGYTF.

This chain uses TRBV2 with TRBJ2-6; tentatively, D is TRBD2 (5 bases). The V end was cut by 10 bases, the J end by 1 base, with 11 bases between. Germline CDR1 is SNHLY and CDR2 is FYNNEI. CDR3 length equals 14 residues. CDR3 in DNA: TGTGCCACCACGTCGGGGTCTGGGGCCAACGTCCTGACTTTC. Amino acid sequence: CATTSGSGANVLTF.

The chain uses TRBV5-1 and TRBJ2-6; possibly TRBD2 for D (6 bases). Trimming took off 6 bases at V and 0 bases at J, with 7 bases between the two ends. Germline V CDR1 and CDR2: SGHRS, YFSETQ. The CDR3 covers 14 residues. The CDR3 coding sequence is TGCGCCAGCACGGGAGACTCTGGGGCCAACGTCCTGACTTTC. Amino acids: CASTGDSGANVLTF.

The chain joins TRBV18 to TRBJ2-1; TRBD2 matches at 7 bases. The CDR3 is 14 amino acids. Germline CDR1 is KGHSH and CDR2 is LQKENI. With 6 bases clipped from V and 2 bases from J, the junction kept 4 bases outside the gene matches. As DNA, the CDR3 is TGTGCCAGCTCCCCAGGGACTACCTACAATGAGCAGTTCTTC. Its translation is CASSPGTTYNEQFF.

The chain combines TRBV6-1 with TRBJ1-1; no definite D call. The CDR3 sequence is 16 residues long. Germline V lookup: CDR1 MNHNS, CDR2 SASEGT. Between the trimmed V and J ends, which lost 4 bases and 3 bases, there was a span of 18 bases. As DNA, the CDR3 is TGTGCCAGCAGTGCGTTGGGGTACGTGAAGGACACTGAAGCTTTCTTT. The encoded protein is CASSALGYVKDTEAFF.

As to this clone: One junction end does not reproduce the germline sequence, and a read error may be involved. This chain connects TRBV19 to TRBJ2-1; 11 nucleotides align to TRBD1. CDR3 length: 19 residues. Germline-derived CDR1 and CDR2 are LNHDA and SQIVND (reference sequence). The CDR3 nucleotides read TGTGCAAGTAGGAGAGGGGGACAGGGGGTAACTGGCTCCTACAATGAGCAGTTCTTC. Protein sequence: CASRRGGQGVTGSYNEQFF. Full variable domain (outside the CDR3, taken from reference TRBV19 and TRBJ2-1): DGGITQSPKYLFRKEGQNVTLSCEQNLNHDAMYWYRQDPGQGLRLIYYSQIVNDFQKGDIAEGYSVSREKKESFPLTVTSAQKNPTAFYLCASRRGGQGVTGSYNEQFFGPGTRLTVL.

This chain joins TRBV5-4 and TRBJ2-2, with 11 nucleotides matching TRBD1. Germline CDR1 and CDR2: SGHNT and YYREEE (reference sequence). The CDR3 sequence is 16 residues long. V shed 4 bases and J 1 base; nucleotides not matched to a gene: 3. CDR3 coding DNA: TGTGCCAGCAGCCCCGGGACAGGGGGGAACACCGGGGAGCTGTTTTTT. Protein product: CASSPGTGGNTGELFF.

The J gene is TRBJ1-4, the V gene TRBV2; TRBD1 might be the D (6 bases). Germline CDR1 and CDR2: SNHLY and FYNNEI. V was shortened by 7 bases and J by 8 bases, with 26 bases between the two germline ends. The CDR3 spans 17 residues. The CDR3 sequence is CASKRGHDSLGGEKLFF. CDR3 sequence (DNA): TGTGCCAGCAAAAGGGGCCACGACAGTTTAGGGGGGGAAAAACTGTTTTTT.